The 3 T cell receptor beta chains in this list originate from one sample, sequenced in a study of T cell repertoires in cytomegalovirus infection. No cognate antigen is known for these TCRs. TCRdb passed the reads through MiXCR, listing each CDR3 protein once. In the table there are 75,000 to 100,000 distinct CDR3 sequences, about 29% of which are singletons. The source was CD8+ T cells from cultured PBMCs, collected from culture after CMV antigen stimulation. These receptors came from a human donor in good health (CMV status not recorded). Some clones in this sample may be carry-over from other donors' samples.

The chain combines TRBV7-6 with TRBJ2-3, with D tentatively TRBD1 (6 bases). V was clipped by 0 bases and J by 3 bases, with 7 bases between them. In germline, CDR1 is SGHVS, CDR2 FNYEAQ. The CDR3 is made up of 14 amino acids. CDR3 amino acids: CASSLAGATDTQYF. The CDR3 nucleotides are TGTGCCAGCAGCTTAGCGGGGGCGACAGATACGCAGTATTTT. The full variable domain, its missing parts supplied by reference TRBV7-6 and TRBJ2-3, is GAGVSQSPRYKVTKRGQDVALRCDPISGHVSLYWYRQALGQGPEFLTYFNYEAQQDKSGLPNDRFSAERPEGSISTLTIQRTEQRDSAMYRCASSLAGATDTQYFGPGTRLTVL.

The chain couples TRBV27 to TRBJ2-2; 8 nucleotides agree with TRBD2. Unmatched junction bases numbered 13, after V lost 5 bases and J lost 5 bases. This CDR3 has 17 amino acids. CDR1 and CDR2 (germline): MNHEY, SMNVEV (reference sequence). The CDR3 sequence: CASSPPSGAGGTGELFF. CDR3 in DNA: TGTGCCAGCAGTCCCCCGTCTGGGGCGGGGGGAACCGGGGAGCTGTTTTTT.

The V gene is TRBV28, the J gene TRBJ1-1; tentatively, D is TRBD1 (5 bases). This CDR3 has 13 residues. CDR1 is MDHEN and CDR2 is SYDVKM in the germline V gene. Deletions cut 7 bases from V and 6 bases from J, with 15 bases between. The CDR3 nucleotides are TGTGCCAGCATCTTGGGGGGATCCCCTGAAGCTTTCTTT. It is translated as CASILGGSPEAFF.